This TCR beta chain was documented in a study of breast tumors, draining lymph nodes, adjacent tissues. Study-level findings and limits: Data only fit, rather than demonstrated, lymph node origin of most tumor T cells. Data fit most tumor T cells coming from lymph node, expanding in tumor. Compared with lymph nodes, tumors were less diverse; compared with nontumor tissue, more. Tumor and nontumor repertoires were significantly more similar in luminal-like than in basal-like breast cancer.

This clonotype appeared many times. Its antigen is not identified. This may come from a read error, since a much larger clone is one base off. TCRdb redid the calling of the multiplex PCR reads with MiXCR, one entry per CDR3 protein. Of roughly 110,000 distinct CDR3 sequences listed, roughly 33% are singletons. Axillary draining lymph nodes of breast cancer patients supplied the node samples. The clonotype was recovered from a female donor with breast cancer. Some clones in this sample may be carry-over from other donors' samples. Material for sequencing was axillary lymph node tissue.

CDR3 sequence (DNA): TGTGCTAGTGGTTTCATGGCGGAGACCCAGTACTTC. It yields the protein CASGFMAETQYF. The gene calls are TRBV12-5 and TRBJ2-5, with unresolved D. CDR1 LGHNT and CDR2 FRNRAP come from the germline V gene. This CDR3 has 12 residues. Trimming shortened V by 3 bases and J by 5 bases, and 7 bases separated the two germline ends.